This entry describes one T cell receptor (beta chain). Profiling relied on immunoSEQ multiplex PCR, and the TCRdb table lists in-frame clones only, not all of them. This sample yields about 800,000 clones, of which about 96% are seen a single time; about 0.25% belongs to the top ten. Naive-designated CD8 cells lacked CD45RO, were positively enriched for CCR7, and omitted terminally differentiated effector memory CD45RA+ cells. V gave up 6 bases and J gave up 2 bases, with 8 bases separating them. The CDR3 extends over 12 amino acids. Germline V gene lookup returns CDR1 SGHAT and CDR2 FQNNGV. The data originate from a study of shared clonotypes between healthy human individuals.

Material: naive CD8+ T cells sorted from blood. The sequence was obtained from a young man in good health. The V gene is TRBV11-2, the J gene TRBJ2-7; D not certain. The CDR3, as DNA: TGTGCCAGCAGAATGAGTCCCTACGAGCAGTACTTC. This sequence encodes CASRMSPYEQYF.